Here is one T cell receptor beta chain with its context. TCRdb keeps only in-frame clones here, not all; method: immunoSEQ multiplex PCR. The sample records some 350,000 clones, around 87% being singletons. CDR1 is SGHNT and CDR2 is YYREEE in the germline V gene (reference sequence). V shed 3 bases and J 0 bases; nucleotides not matched to a gene: 1. The CDR3 loop spans 16 amino acids. This entry comes from a study of blood T cell repertoires in COVID-19. About the research overall: In each case, the material was cDNA or gDNA derived from T cells, B-cell-depleted T cells, or PBMCs.

This receptor was identified in a woman aged 45-59 years with COVID-19, enrolled during active disease. Sequencing was carried out using peripheral blood. The chain uses TRBV5-4 and TRBJ2-1, with 12 bases lining up with TRBD2. The CDR3 loop is CASSSTSGSSYNEQFF. As DNA, the CDR3 is TGTGCCAGCAGCTCGACTAGCGGGAGCTCCTACAATGAGCAGTTCTTC.